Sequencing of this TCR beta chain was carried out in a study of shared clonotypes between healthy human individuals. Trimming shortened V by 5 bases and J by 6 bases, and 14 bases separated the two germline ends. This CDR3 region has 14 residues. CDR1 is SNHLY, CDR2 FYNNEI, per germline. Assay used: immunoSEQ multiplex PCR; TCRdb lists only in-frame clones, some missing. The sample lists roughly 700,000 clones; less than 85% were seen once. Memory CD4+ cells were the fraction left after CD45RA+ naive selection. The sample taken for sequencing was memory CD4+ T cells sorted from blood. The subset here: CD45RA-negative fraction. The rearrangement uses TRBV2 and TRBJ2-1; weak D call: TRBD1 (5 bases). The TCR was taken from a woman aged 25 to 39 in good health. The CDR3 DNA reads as TGTGCCAGCAGTTCCCTAGGTGGGGCCAATGAGCAGTTCTTC. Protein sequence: CASSSLGGANEQFF.